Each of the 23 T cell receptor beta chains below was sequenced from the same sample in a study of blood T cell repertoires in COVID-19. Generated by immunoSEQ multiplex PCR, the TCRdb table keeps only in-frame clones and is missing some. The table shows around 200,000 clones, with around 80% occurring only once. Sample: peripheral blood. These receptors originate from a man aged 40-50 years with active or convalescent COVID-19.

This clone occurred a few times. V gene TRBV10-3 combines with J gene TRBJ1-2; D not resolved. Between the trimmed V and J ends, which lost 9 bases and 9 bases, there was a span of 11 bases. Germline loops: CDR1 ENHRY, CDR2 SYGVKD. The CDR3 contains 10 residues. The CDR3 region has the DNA TGTGCCATAAAAAGGGAGAGCTACACCTTC. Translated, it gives CAIKRESYTF.

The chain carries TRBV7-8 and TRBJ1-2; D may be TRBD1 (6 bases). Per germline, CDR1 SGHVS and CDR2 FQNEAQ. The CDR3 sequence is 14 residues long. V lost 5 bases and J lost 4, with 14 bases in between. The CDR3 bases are TGTGCCAGCAGCCTACAGGGTTATGGCTATGGCTACACCTTC. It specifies CASSLQGYGYGYTF.

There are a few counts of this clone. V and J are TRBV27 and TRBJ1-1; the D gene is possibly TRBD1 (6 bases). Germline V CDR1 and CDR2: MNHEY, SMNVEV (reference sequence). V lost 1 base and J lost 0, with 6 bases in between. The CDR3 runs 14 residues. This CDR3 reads CASSLWGLNTEAFF. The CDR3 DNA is TGTGCCAGCAGTTTATGGGGGCTGAACACTGAAGCTTTCTTT.

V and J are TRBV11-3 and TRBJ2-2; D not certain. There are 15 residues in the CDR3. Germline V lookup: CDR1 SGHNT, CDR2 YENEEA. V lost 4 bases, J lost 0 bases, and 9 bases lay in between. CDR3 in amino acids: CASSSQNPNTGELFF. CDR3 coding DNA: TGTGCCAGCAGCTCGCAGAATCCGAACACCGGGGAGCTGTTTTTT.

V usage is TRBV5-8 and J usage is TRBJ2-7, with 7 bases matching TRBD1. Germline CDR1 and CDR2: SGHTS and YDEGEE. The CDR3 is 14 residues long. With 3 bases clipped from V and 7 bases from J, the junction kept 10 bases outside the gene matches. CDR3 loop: CASSSIQGIWEQYF. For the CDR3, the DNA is TGTGCCAGCAGCTCCATACAGGGGATTTGGGAGCAGTACTTC.

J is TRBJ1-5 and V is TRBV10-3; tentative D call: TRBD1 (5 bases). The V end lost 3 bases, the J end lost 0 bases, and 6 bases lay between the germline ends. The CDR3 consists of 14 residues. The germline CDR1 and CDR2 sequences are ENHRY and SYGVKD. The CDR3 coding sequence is TGTGCCATCAGTGATACAGGTAGCAATCAGCCCCAGCATTTT. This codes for CAISDTGSNQPQHF.

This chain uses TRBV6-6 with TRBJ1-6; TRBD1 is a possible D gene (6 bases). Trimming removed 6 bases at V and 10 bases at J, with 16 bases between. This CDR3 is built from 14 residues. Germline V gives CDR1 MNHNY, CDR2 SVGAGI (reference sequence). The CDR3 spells CASRQGTGRSPLHF. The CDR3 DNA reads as TGTGCCAGCAGGCAGGGCACAGGGAGATCACCCCTCCACTTT.

CDR3 DNA sequence: TGTGCCAGCAGTGAGACAGGGTACAATGAGCAGTTCTTC. Translating gives CASSETGYNEQFF. The V gene is TRBV6-1, the J gene TRBJ2-1; 7 bases map to TRBD1. V lost 3 bases, J lost 4 bases, and 0 bases stayed unmatched. In germline, CDR1 is MNHNS, CDR2 SASEGT. The CDR3 extends over 13 amino acids.

CDR3 bases: TGCGCCAGCAGCTTGGCCATCGCAGCAACTAATGAAAAACTGTTTTTT. Its protein product is CASSLAIAATNEKLFF. The chain has TRBV5-1 and TRBJ1-4; D gene uncertain. V lost 0 bases to trimming and J lost 0 bases, with 9 bases between them. The CDR3 has 16 residues. Germline CDR1 is SGHRS and CDR2 is YFSETQ.

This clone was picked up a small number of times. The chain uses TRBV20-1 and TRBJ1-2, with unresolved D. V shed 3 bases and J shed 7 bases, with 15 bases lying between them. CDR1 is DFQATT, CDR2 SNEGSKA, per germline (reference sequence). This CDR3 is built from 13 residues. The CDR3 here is CSASSQSRSGYTF. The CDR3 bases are TGCAGTGCTAGTAGCCAGTCCAGGTCTGGCTACACCTTC.

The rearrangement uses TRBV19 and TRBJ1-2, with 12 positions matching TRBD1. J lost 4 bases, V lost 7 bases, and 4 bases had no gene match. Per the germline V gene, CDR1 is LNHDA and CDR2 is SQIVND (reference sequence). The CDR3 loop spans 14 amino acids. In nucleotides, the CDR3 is TGTGCCAGTAACCCGGGACAGGGGGCCTATGGCTACACCTTC. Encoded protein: CASNPGQGAYGYTF. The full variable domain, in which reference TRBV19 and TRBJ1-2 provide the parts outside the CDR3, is DGGITQSPKYLFRKEGQNVTLSCEQNLNHDAMYWYRQDPGQGLRLIYYSQIVNDFQKGDIAEGYSVSREKKESFPLTVTSAQKNPTAFYLCASNPGQGAYGYTFGSGTRLTVV.

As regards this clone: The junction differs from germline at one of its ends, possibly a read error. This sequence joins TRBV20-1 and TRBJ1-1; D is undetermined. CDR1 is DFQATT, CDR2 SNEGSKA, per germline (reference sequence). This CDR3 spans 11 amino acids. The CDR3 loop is CAHRTNTEAFF. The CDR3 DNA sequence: TGTGCCCACAGAACGAACACTGAAGCTTTCTTT.

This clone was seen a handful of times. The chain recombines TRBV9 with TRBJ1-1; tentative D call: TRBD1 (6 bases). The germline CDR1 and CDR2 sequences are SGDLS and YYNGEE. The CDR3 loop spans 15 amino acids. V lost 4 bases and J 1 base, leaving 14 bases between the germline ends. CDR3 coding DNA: TGTGCCAGCAGCACCGCCGGGACACCGAACACTGAAGCTTTCTTT. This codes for CASSTAGTPNTEAFF.

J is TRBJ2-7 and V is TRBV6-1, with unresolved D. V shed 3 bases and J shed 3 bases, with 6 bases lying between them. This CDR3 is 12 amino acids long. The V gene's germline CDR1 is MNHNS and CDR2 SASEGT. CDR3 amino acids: CASSEYGYEQYF. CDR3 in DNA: TGTGCCAGCAGTGAGTACGGCTACGAGCAGTACTTC.

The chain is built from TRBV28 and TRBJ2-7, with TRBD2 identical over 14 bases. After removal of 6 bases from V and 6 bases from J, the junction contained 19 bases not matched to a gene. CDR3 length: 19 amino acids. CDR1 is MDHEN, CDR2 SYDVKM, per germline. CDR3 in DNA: TGTGCCAGCAGCGACCGACTAGCGGGAGGGGAATTCCTATGGGCCGAGCAGTACTTC. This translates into CASSDRLAGGEFLWAEQYF.

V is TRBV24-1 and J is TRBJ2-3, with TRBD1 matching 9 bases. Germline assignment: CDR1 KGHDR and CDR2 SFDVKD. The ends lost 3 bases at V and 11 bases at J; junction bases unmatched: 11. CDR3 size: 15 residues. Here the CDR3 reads CATSDPGQGTPGQYF. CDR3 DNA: TGTGCCACCAGTGATCCGGGACAGGGAACGCCGGGGCAGTATTTT.

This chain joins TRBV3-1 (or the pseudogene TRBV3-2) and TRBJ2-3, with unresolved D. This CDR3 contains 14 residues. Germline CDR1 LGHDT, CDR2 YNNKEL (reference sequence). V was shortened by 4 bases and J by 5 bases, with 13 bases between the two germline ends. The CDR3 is CASSPPWAIDTQYF. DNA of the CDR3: TGTGCCAGCAGCCCACCTTGGGCCATAGATACGCAGTATTTT.

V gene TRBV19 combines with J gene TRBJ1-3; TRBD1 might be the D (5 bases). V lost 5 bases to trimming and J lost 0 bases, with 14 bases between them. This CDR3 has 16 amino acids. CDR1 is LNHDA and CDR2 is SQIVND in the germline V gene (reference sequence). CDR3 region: CASSFGGDHSGNTIYF. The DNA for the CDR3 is TGTGCCAGTAGTTTCGGGGGGGACCACTCTGGAAACACCATATATTTT.

CDR3 region: CATSDGTSGNNEQFF. CDR3 DNA sequence: TGTGCCACCAGTGACGGGACTAGCGGCAACAATGAGCAGTTCTTC. V and J are TRBV24-1 and TRBJ2-1; 11 positions match TRBD2. CDR3 length: 15 amino acids. CDR1 KGHDR and CDR2 SFDVKD come from the germline V gene. V lost 4 bases and J lost 5; bases outside the gene matches: 3.

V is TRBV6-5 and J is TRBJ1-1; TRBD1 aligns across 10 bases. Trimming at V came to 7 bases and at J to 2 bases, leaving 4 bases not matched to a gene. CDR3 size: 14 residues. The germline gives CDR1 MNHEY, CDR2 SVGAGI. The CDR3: CASILTGGNTEAFF. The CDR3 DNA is TGTGCCAGCATCTTGACAGGGGGCAACACTGAAGCTTTCTTT.

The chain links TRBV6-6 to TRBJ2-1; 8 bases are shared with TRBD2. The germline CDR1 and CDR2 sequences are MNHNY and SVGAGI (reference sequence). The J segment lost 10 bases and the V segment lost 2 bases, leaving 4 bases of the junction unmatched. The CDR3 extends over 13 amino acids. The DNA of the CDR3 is TGTGCCAGCAGTTACGGACTAGCAAAAGAGCAGTTCTTC. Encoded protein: CASSYGLAKEQFF.

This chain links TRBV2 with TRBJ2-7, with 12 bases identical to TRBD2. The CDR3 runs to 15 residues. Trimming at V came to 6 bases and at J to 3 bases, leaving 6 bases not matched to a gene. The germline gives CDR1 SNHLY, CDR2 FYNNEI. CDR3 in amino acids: CASRLTSGSVYEQYF. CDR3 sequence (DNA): TGTGCCAGCAGGCTGACTAGCGGGAGCGTCTACGAGCAGTACTTC.

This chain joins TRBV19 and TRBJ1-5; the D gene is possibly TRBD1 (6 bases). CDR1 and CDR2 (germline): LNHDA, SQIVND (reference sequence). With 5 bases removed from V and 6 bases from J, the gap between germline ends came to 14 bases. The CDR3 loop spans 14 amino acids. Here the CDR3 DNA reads TGTGCCAGTAGTTCAGGGGACCCGGGTCAGCCCCAGCATTTT. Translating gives CASSSGDPGQPQHF.